This T cell receptor beta chain derives from a study of shared clonotypes between healthy human individuals. TCRdb keeps only in-frame clones here, not all; method: immunoSEQ multiplex PCR. The sample has more than 2 million clones, roughly 94% seen once. Per the germline V gene, CDR1 is LNHDA and CDR2 is SQIVND (reference sequence). The CDR3 sequence is 13 residues long. Trimming cost V 4 bases and J 8 bases; bases outside gene matches: 5. Sequenced sample: naive CD4+ T cells sorted from blood. The subset is: CD45RA+ positively selected. The chain carries TRBV19 and TRBJ1-2; 9 nucleotides agree with TRBD1. The source of this sequence is a man aged 18-30 years in good health. CDR3 sequence (DNA): TGTGCCAGTAGTAATTGGACAGGGGACGGCTACACCTTC. Amino acid sequence: CASSNWTGDGYTF.